These T cell receptor beta chains were read from a single sample in a study of T-cell memory formation after mild COVID-19. Each CDR3 protein gets one entry after TCRdb re-called the 5' RACE reads with MiXCR. The sample has hundreds of thousands of distinct CDR3 sequences, about 20% seen once; the top ten hold approximately 8.4%. The sequencing input was PBMCs or a T cell subset sorted from them (not recorded which). These TCRs come from an adult woman who had mild COVID-19 (a few samples of this study predate the infection). Cell type and time point are not known. CDR3s include the opening cysteine and the closing phenylalanine or tryptophan. A D gene is named only where the DNA matches it firmly. Expanded clones are given a class, and other clones once, few, many or no size at all.

TRBV12-3/TRBV12-4	once	-	TRBJ1-2	TGTGCCAGCTCCCCCAGGAGGGGGTCGGGCTATGGCTACACCTTC	CASSPRRGSGYGYTF
TRBV27	-	-	TRBJ1-5	TGTGCCAGCAGTTCAGAGGGCCAAAGCAATCAGCCCCAGCATTTT	CASSSEGQSNQPQHF
TRBV30	-	-	TRBJ2-1	TGTGCCGGCAGGGTTTACAATGAGCAGTTCTTC	CAGRVYNEQFF
TRBV6-5	few	-	TRBJ2-5	TGTGCCAGCAGTTGGTCGAGGGGCCAAGAGACCCAGTACTTC	CASSWSRGQETQYF
TRBV20-1	-	TRBD2	TRBJ2-1	TGCAGTGCTAGAGTCATGGCGGGAGACCCCTCCTACAATGAGCAGTTCTTC	CSARVMAGDPSYNEQFF
TRBV5-1	few	TRBD2	TRBJ2-7	TGCGCCAGCAGCGACAAAATACCGGGACTAGCGGGGACCAGCTCCTACGAGCAGTACTTC	CASSDKIPGLAGTSSYEQYF
TRBV5-1	few	-	TRBJ2-6	TGCGCCAGCAGCTTGGACAGATTGAACTCTGGGGCCAACGTCCTGACTTTC	CASSLDRLNSGANVLTF
TRBV5-1	few	-	TRBJ1-4	TGCGCCAGCAGCCTAACGGGACCGATGAATGAAAAACTGTTTTTT	CASSLTGPMNEKLFF
TRBV7-2	many	-	TRBJ2-5	TGTGCCAGCAGCCCAGGAGGCACTGGTGGGGAGACCCAGTACTTC	CASSPGGTGGETQYF
TRBV12-3/TRBV12-4	few	-	TRBJ2-7	TGTGCCAGCACCCAAGAAGTAGGGTACGAGCAGTACTTC	CASTQEVGYEQYF
TRBV24-1	-	-	TRBJ1-4	TGTGCCACCAGTGCGGGGGCAGTGGGAGCTAATGAAAAACTGTTTTTT	CATSAGAVGANEKLFF
TRBV5-1	few	TRBD1	TRBJ2-1	TGCGCCAGCAGCCCGGAAGGGGGCCGGATCAATGAGCAGTTCTTC	CASSPEGGRINEQFF
TRBV7-9	-	-	TRBJ1-5	TGTGCCAGCAGCTTGGTAGGTCGGAATCAGCCCCAGCATTTT	CASSLVGRNQPQHF
TRBV9	-	-	TRBJ1-3	TGTGCCAGCAGCGTAGCAACAGAGACCGCTGGAAACACCATATATTTT	CASSVATETAGNTIYF
TRBV5-1	few	-	TRBJ2-1	TGCGCCAGCAGCCAAATGGGGGGGCTGGACAATGAGCAGTTCTTC	CASSQMGGLDNEQFF
TRBV6-2/TRBV6-3	few	-	TRBJ2-1	TGTGCCAGCAGTTCTAAGGGACTCTACAATGAGCAGTTCTTC	CASSSKGLYNEQFF
TRBV5-1	few	-	TRBJ2-7	TGCGCCAGCAGCTTGGCTGGTGGATGGGCCGACGAGCAGTACTTC	CASSLAGGWADEQYF
TRBV9	-	TRBD2	TRBJ2-3	TGTGCCAGCAGCCTCTCACCGGGACTAGCGAAAGATACGCAGTATTTT	CASSLSPGLAKDTQYF
TRBV29-1	few	-	TRBJ1-2	TGCAGCGCCACAGGGACGTCTAACTATGGCTACACCTTC	CSATGTSNYGYTF
TRBV4-1	few	-	TRBJ2-2	TGCGCCAGCAGCCAAGCGGGGGCCGGGGAGCTGTTTTTT	CASSQAGAGELFF
TRBV5-6	-	TRBD1	TRBJ2-7	TGTGCCAGCAGCCGGGGACCGGACAGGGACATATACGAGCAGTACTTC	CASSRGPDRDIYEQYF
TRBV5-5	-	-	TRBJ1-5	TGTGCCAGCAGCCCACGGGGCAGGGTAGACAATCAGCCCCAGCATTTT	CASSPRGRVDNQPQHF
TRBV5-1	few	-	TRBJ2-3	TGCGCCAGCAGCTTGGCGGGGAACTCGGGAGATACGCAGTATTTT	CASSLAGNSGDTQYF
TRBV14	-	-	TRBJ1-1	TGTGCCAGCAGCCCTGGGATCTTACCTGAAGCTTTCTTT	CASSPGILPEAFF
TRBV7-2	-	TRBD1	TRBJ1-2	TGTGCCAGCAGCTCCCTCTTCTTTCGGTCAGACAGGGGAGATGGCTACACCTTC	CASSSLFFRSDRGDGYTF
TRBV6-2/TRBV6-3	few	-	TRBJ2-3	TGTGCCAGCAGCCTCCTGTTGGGTGCAGATACGCAGTATTTT	CASSLLLGADTQYF
TRBV3-1	-	TRBD1	TRBJ1-6	TGTGCCAGCACAGGGGGAGTGTTTGCAGGGGTTGGTTCACCCCTCCACTTT	CASTGGVFAGVGSPLHF
TRBV27	few	TRBD2	TRBJ2-1	TGTGCCAGCAGTCCCCTGACTAGCGGGGCTGCGGATGAGCAGTTCTTC	CASSPLTSGAADEQFF
TRBV3-1	few	TRBD2	TRBJ2-1	TGTGCCAGCAGCCAAGAACTCCGGACTAGCAGTTATGAGCAGTTCTTC	CASSQELRTSSYEQFF
TRBV11-1	-	-	TRBJ1-6	TGTGCCAGCAGCCCCGGGAACGGTGGTTCACCCCTCCACTTT	CASSPGNGGSPLHF
TRBV27	many	-	TRBJ1-1	TGTGCCAGCAGTCCCGGGGGACACCCGAACACTGAAGCTTTCTTT	CASSPGGHPNTEAFF
TRBV7-2	few	-	TRBJ2-3	TGTGCCAGCAGTCGATACGCAGATACGCAGTATTTT	CASSRYADTQYF
TRBV19	-	TRBD1	TRBJ1-1	TGTGCCAGTACCCTGGGACAGACCACTGAAGCTTTCTTT	CASTLGQTTEAFF
TRBV7-8	few	-	TRBJ2-3	TGTGCCAGCAGCTTAGTAGGGCCCAGGGGCACAGATACGCAGTATTTT	CASSLVGPRGTDTQYF
TRBV20-1	-	-	TRBJ2-1	TGCAGTGCCGACTCCAACAATGAGCAGTTCTTC	CSADSNNEQFF
TRBV5-1	-	TRBD2	TRBJ2-5	TGCGCCAGCAGCTTGGTTAGCGGGGGCGAGACCCAGTACTTC	CASSLVSGGETQYF
TRBV3-1	-	TRBD2	TRBJ2-1	TGTGCCAGCAGCCTTGAGACTAGCGGGAGCTTTGTGGGGTCCTACAATGAGCAGTTCTTC	CASSLETSGSFVGSYNEQFF
TRBV18	-	-	TRBJ2-1	TGTGCCAGCTCACAACTCGGCTCCTACAATGAGCAGTTCTTC	CASSQLGSYNEQFF
TRBV12-3/TRBV12-4	-	TRBD1	TRBJ1-2	TGTGCCAGCAGTCCCAGGGGGGGGGTCCCCTATGGCTACACCTTC	CASSPRGGVPYGYTF
TRBV2	-	-	TRBJ2-7	TGTGCCAGCAGCGTGGCGTGGGGGGCTCTAGAGCAGTACTTC	CASSVAWGALEQYF